The 5 T cell receptor beta chains in this list originate from one sample, sequenced in a study of cytomegalovirus exposure and HLA in healthy donors (dated 2017 in TCRdb). Library generation was performed with the immunoSEQ multiplex PCR assay. For the multiplex PCR, a mixture combining 60 forward primers for TCR Vbeta segments and 13 reverse primers for TCR Jbeta segments was used. Imported from immuneACCESS, the table was reduced by TCRdb to in-frame sequences with V and J called. These copies leave out some clones; in studies compared against another copy, an unresolved V gene accounts for under half, and the cause of the remainder is not known. The sample's own table lists about 83,000 clones. The ten top clones hold 3.5% to 4% of the sample. Sequencing used PBMCs. Receptor source: a man between 18 and 29 years old in good health and CMV-seropositive.

The chain combines TRBV5-4 with TRBJ1-1; D not certain. V was trimmed by 4 bases and J by 0 bases, leaving 16 bases between them. This CDR3 contains 16 residues. Germline V gene sequence: CDR1 SGHNT, CDR2 YYREEE (reference sequence). CDR3 sequence reads: CASSTTGVSMNTEAFF. In DNA, the CDR3 is TGTGCCAGCAGCACGACCGGAGTGTCCATGAACACTGAAGCTTTCTTT.

The CDR3 loop is CASTPGGLGPQHF. For the CDR3, the DNA is TGTGCCAGCACCCCTGGAGGGTTAGGGCCCCAGCATTTT. The rearrangement links TRBV6-1 to TRBJ1-5; unclear D gene. Trimming stripped 7 bases from V and 9 bases from J, with 16 bases between. This CDR3 is 13 amino acids long. CDR1 is MNHNS, CDR2 SASEGT, per germline.

The chain employs TRBV5-1 and TRBJ2-7; D gene uncertain. This CDR3 contains 13 residues. The germline V and J ends were trimmed by 4 bases and 0 bases, with 8 bases remaining between them. Per the germline V gene, CDR1 is SGHRS and CDR2 is YFSETQ. The CDR3 bases are TGCGCCAGCAGCGAAGAGAACTCCTACGAGCAGTACTTC. It encodes CASSEENSYEQYF.

The gene calls are TRBV4-1 and TRBJ1-2; tentatively, D is TRBD1 (5 bases). This CDR3 comprises 15 residues. V gave up 0 bases and J gave up 3 bases, with 11 bases separating them. The germline V gene encodes CDR1 MGHRA and CDR2 YSYEKL. DNA for the CDR3: TGCGCCAGCAGCCAAGATCACAGGCTCGACTATGGCTACACCTTC. This codes for CASSQDHRLDYGYTF.

The V and J genes are TRBV4-2 and TRBJ2-2; 9 bases align to TRBD1. Per germline, CDR1 LGHNA and CDR2 YNFKEQ. This CDR3 is 17 amino acids long. Unmatched junction bases numbered 9, after V lost 0 bases and J lost 7 bases. CDR3 amino acids: CASSQEGQGVIIGELFF. The CDR3 nucleotides are TGTGCCAGCAGCCAAGAGGGACAGGGCGTTATTATCGGGGAGCTGTTTTTT.